What follows are 24 T cell receptor beta chains derived from one specimen sequenced in a study of T cell repertoires in cytomegalovirus infection. Using its own MiXCR run on the reads, TCRdb lists one record per CDR3 protein. This table holds roughly 920,000 distinct CDR3 sequences, 30% to 40% found once. Their antigens are not known. The sample consisted of cultured CD8+ T cells from PBMCs, taken from culture after CMV antigen stimulation. The receptors shown here come from a human donor in good health (CMV status not recorded). Some clones in this sample may be carry-over from other donors' samples.

The chain uses TRBV29-1 and TRBJ2-1, with TRBD2 matching 10 bases. The CDR3 consists of 16 residues. V shed 1 base and J 0 bases; nucleotides not matched to a gene: 3. The V gene's germline CDR1 is SQVTM and CDR2 ANQGSEA. In DNA form, the CDR3 reads TGCAGCGTTGAAGGCAGACTAGCGGGCTCCTACAATGAGCAGTTCTTC. Its translation: CSVEGRLAGSYNEQFF.

Ten or more counts support this clonotype. This chain connects TRBV7-2 to TRBJ2-3; D may be TRBD2 (6 bases). The germline V and J ends were trimmed by 2 bases and 0 bases, with 12 bases remaining between them. CDR1 is SGHTA and CDR2 is FQGNSA in the germline V gene. This CDR3 comprises 16 residues. The CDR3 here is CASSLYGSGSTDTQYF. The DNA for the CDR3 is TGTGCCAGCAGCTTATACGGTAGCGGAAGCACAGATACGCAGTATTTT.

The chain combines TRBV6-5 with TRBJ1-2; possibly TRBD1 for D (5 bases). The CDR3 consists of 11 residues. Germline CDR1 reads MNHEY; CDR2 reads SVGAGI. Trimming removed 10 bases from V and 4 bases from J, with 10 bases in between. The CDR3 loop reads CATPGLYGYTF. The CDR3 DNA is TGTGCCACCCCGGGGCTCTATGGCTACACCTTC.

A note on this clonotype: At one end, the junction sequence differs from germline, possibly due to a read error. The chain couples TRBV2 to TRBJ2-6; a weak D match, TRBD1 (5 bases). The CDR3 runs to 15 residues. Germline loops: CDR1 SNHLY, CDR2 FYNNEI. The CDR3: CASGEQGAGANVLTF. The DNA for the CDR3 is TGTGCCAGCGGTGAGCAGGGTGCTGGGGCCAACGTCCTGACTTTC.

The chain recombines TRBV28 with TRBJ1-1; TRBD1 matches at 12 bases. Looked up from germline, CDR1 is MDHEN and CDR2 is SYDVKM. Trimming removed 1 base from V and 2 bases from J; junction bases left unmatched: 8. The CDR3 is made up of 18 amino acids. The CDR3 bases are TGTGCCAGCAGTTTATTGTTTAGGGACAGGGGGCACAACACTGAAGCTTTCTTT. It codes for CASSLLFRDRGHNTEAFF.

The chain uses TRBV27 and TRBJ1-1; D remains unclear. V was cut by 1 base and J by 4 bases, with 10 bases left in between. The germline V gene encodes CDR1 MNHEY and CDR2 SMNVEV (reference sequence). There are 14 residues in the CDR3. The CDR3 here is CASSLYGGATEAFF. The DNA for the CDR3 is TGTGCCAGCAGTTTATACGGCGGAGCCACTGAAGCTTTCTTT.

This clonotype showed up just a few times. This rearrangement joins TRBV7-3 to TRBJ2-1; the D gene could be TRBD1 or TRBD2 (6 bases each). This CDR3 spans 15 amino acids. The V gene lost 5 bases and the J gene lost 7 bases, with 18 bases spanning the gap. CDR1 is SGHTA and CDR2 is FQGTGA in the germline V gene. The CDR3 region is CASSVRGGRGNEQFF. In DNA form, the CDR3 reads TGTGCCAGCAGCGTCCGTGGGGGGCGCGGGAATGAGCAGTTCTTC.

The rearrangement joins TRBV6-1 to TRBJ2-4; no clear D. The CDR3 consists of 16 residues. The germline V and J ends were trimmed by 2 bases and 0 bases, with 11 bases remaining between them. Germline values: CDR1 MNHNS, CDR2 SASEGT. CDR3 residues: CASSEWARLAKNIQYF. The CDR3 DNA follows: TGTGCCAGCAGTGAATGGGCCAGATTAGCCAAAAACATTCAGTACTTC.

Concerning this clonotype itself: One base away lies a much larger clone, so this may be a sequencing read error. The chain carries TRBV7-4 and TRBJ1-5; perhaps TRBD1 as D (5 bases). Germline values: CDR1 SGHVT, CDR2 SQSDAQ. CDR3 length: 14 residues. The DNA for the CDR3 is TGTGTCAGCTCCGAGACAGCGGGCAATCAGCCCCAGCATTTT. Translation gives CVSSETAGNQPQHF.

This clonotype was counted once. The chain uses TRBV19 and TRBJ2-7, with no clear D. Deletions cut 3 bases from V and 3 bases from J, with 12 bases between. The length of the CDR3 is 14 residues. Germline V gives CDR1 LNHDA, CDR2 SQIVND (reference sequence). The CDR3 region is CASSMGSFLYEQYV. CDR3 DNA: TGTGCCAGTAGTATGGGGTCATTCCTCTACGAGCAGTACGTC.

J is TRBJ2-7 and V is TRBV5-6; D call uncertain. This CDR3 comprises 12 residues. Germline-derived CDR1 and CDR2 are SGHDT and YYEEEE. V lost 0 bases and J lost 5, with 6 bases in between. The CDR3: CASSLDLHEQYF. The CDR3 nucleotides read TGTGCCAGCAGCTTGGACCTCCACGAGCAGTACTTC.

This clonotype was observed a handful of times. V gene TRBV19 combines with J gene TRBJ1-1; 12 positions match TRBD1. The CDR3 has 16 residues. The trim removed 5 bases at V and 2 bases at J, leaving 6 bases unmatched. Germline-derived CDR1 and CDR2 are LNHDA and SQIVND (reference sequence). The CDR3 loop is CASSLGQGATNTEAFF. For the CDR3, the DNA is TGTGCCAGTAGTTTGGGACAGGGGGCCACCAACACTGAAGCTTTCTTT. The whole variable domain, remainder taken from reference TRBV19 and TRBJ1-1, is DGGITQSPKYLFRKEGQNVTLSCEQNLNHDAMYWYRQDPGQGLRLIYYSQIVNDFQKGDIAEGYSVSREKKESFPLTVTSAQKNPTAFYLCASSLGQGATNTEAFFGQGTRLTVV.

This clonotype was observed at least ten times. This chain links TRBV7-9 with TRBJ2-3; 9 nucleotides match TRBD1. The CDR3 is made up of 15 amino acids. The J segment lost 4 bases and the V segment lost 10 bases, leaving 12 bases of the junction unmatched. The germline CDR1 and CDR2 sequences are SEHNR and FQNEAQ (reference sequence). Here the CDR3 reads CATLSRDREADTQYF. The CDR3, as DNA: TGTGCCACCCTGTCCAGGGACAGGGAGGCAGATACGCAGTATTTT.

This clonotype has only a few counts. This chain uses TRBV6-2 or TRBV6-3 with TRBJ1-5; no clear D. Deletions cut 7 bases from V and 1 base from J, with 14 bases between. In germline, CDR1 is MNHEY, CDR2 SVGEGT. The CDR3 consists of 15 residues. The CDR3 DNA follows: TGTGCCAGCACCTCTTTCAACCCGAGCAATCAGCCCCAGCATTTT. Encoded protein: CASTSFNPSNQPQHF.

This clonotype turned up a few times. This chain links TRBV6-1 with TRBJ2-6; 7 bases map to TRBD1. V gave up 6 bases and J gave up 0 bases; unmatched junction bases: 17. CDR1 and CDR2 (germline): MNHNS, SASEGT. The CDR3 runs 20 residues. The DNA for the CDR3 is TGTGCCAGCAGGCCCGGGACAGACCCCCGGGACCTCTCTGGGGCCAACGTCCTGACTTTC. The encoded protein is CASRPGTDPRDLSGANVLTF.

There are many counts of this clonotype. The chain is built from TRBV7-2 and TRBJ2-5; 7 nucleotides align to TRBD1. The V gene end was trimmed by 5 bases and the J gene end by 5 bases; junction bases not matched to a gene: 8. Germline V gene lookup returns CDR1 SGHTA and CDR2 FQGNSA. The CDR3 is 14 residues long. The CDR3 nucleotides are TGTGCCAGCAGCCATTGGACAGGATTGGAGACCCAGTACTTC. Translated: CASSHWTGLETQYF.

The chain's CDR3 is CASSEALRTANEKLFF. CDR3 bases: TGTGCCAGCAGTGAAGCGCTTCGGACAGCTAATGAAAAACTGTTTTTT. V usage is TRBV6-1 and J usage is TRBJ1-4, with a possible D match to TRBD1 (6 bases). CDR1 MNHNS and CDR2 SASEGT come from the germline V gene. With 0 bases removed from V and 3 bases from J, the gap between germline ends came to 11 bases. The CDR3 runs to 16 residues.

The sample holds a few counts of this clonotype. The chain is built from TRBV27 and TRBJ1-4; the D is unclear. V was cut by 5 bases and J by 4 bases, with 11 bases left in between. Germline CDR1 is MNHEY and CDR2 is SMNVEV (reference sequence). This CDR3 has 14 residues. CDR3 coding DNA: TGTGCCAGCAGTGTAGGGCCGCGTAATGAAAAACTGTTTTTT. Protein sequence: CASSVGPRNEKLFF.

This clonotype was found a few times. The chain employs TRBV27 and TRBJ2-1; the D is unclear. Between the trimmed V and J ends, which lost 5 bases and 4 bases, there was a span of 15 bases. The germline gives CDR1 MNHEY, CDR2 SMNVEV (reference sequence). This CDR3 is 15 amino acids long. CDR3 region: CASSPRQAAYNEQFF. DNA for the CDR3: TGTGCCAGCAGTCCCCGGCAGGCCGCTTACAATGAGCAGTTCTTC.

V and J are TRBV10-2 and TRBJ2-7, with a weak D call TRBD1 (6 bases). CDR1 and CDR2 from the germline V gene are WSHSY and SAAADI. V was pared by 7 bases and J by 10 bases, with 17 bases between. This CDR3 has 12 amino acids. DNA for the CDR3: TGCGCCAGCAAAAGGGCAGGGGCGGACCAGTACGTC. Translating gives CASKRAGADQYV.

The chain employs TRBV7-2 and TRBJ1-3; unclear D gene. This CDR3 has 12 amino acids. V was trimmed by 8 bases and J by 6 bases, leaving 11 bases between them. The V gene's germline CDR1 is SGHTA and CDR2 FQGNSA. CDR3 region: CASGLSLNTIYF. CDR3 DNA: TGTGCCAGCGGACTCTCCTTAAACACCATATATTTT.

Only a few counts were recorded for this clonotype. The CDR3 DNA follows: TGTGCCGGGGAGGGGCCGGGGCAAGAGACCCAGTACTTC. It translates to CAGEGPGQETQYF. The chain links TRBV11-2 to TRBJ2-5, with 7 bases identical to TRBD2. Germline assignment: CDR1 SGHAT and CDR2 FQNNGV. This CDR3 comprises 13 residues. The ends lost 11 bases at V and 2 bases at J; junction bases unmatched: 8.

This clonotype was counted at least ten times. The chain joins TRBV7-2 to TRBJ2-7; D is uncertain. The germline V gene encodes CDR1 SGHTA and CDR2 FQGNSA. The germline V and J ends were trimmed by 4 bases and 2 bases, with 12 bases remaining between them. This CDR3 spans 14 amino acids. In nucleotides, the CDR3 is TGTGCCAGCAGCTCTTGGACGGGTACCTACGAGCAGTACTTC. Its protein product is CASSSWTGTYEQYF.

This clonotype has more than one count but fewer than ten. This chain joins TRBV11-2 and TRBJ2-2; TRBD1 matches 7 bases. Trimming took 11 bases from V and 3 from J; bases not matched to a gene: 3. The germline V gene encodes CDR1 SGHAT and CDR2 FQNNGV. This CDR3 comprises 12 residues. For the CDR3, the DNA is TGTGCCCACAGGGGAGACACCGGGGAGCTGTTTTTT. It is translated as CAHRGDTGELFF.